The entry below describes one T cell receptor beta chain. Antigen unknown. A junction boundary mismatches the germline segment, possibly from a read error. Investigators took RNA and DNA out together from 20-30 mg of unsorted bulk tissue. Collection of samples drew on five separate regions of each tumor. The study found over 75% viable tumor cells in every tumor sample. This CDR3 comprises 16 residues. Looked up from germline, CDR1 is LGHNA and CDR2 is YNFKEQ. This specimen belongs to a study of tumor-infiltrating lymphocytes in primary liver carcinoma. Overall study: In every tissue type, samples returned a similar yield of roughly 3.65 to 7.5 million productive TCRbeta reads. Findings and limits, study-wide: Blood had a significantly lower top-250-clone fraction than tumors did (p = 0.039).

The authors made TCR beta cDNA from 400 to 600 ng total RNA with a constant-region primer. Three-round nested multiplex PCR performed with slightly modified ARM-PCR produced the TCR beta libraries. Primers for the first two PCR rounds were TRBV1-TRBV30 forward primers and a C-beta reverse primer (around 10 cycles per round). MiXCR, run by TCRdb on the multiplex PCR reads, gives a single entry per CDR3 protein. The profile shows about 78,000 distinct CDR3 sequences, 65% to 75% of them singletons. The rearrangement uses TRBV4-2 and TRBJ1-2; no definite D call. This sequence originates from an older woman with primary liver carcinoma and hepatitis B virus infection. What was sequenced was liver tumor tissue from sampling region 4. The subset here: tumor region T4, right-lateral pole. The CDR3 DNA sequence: TGTGTCAGCAGCCAAGAGAGGGAGATCCGAGGTTGGGGCTACACCTTC. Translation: CVSSQEREIRGWGYTF.